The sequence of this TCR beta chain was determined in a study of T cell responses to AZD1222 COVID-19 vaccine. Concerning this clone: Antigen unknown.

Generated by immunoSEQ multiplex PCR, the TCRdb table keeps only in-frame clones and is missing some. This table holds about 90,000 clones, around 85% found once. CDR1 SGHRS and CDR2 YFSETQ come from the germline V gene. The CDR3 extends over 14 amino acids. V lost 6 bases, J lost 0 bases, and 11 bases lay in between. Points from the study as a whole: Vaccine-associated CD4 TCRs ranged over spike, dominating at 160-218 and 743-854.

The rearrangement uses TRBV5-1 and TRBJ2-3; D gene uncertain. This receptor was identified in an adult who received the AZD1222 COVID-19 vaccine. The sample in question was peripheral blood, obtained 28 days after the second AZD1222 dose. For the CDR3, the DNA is TGCGCCAGCATGAAGGACGGGAGCACAGATACGCAGTATTTT. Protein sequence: CASMKDGSTDTQYF.